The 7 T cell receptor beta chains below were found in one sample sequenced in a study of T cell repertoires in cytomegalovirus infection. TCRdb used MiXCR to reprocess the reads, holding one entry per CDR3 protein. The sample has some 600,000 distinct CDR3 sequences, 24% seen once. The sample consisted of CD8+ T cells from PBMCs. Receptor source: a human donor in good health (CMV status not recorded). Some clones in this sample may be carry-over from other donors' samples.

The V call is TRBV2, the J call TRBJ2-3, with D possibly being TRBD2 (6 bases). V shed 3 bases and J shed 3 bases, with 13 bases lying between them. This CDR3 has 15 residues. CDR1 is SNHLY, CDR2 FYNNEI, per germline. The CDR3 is CASSEEGIGTDTQYF. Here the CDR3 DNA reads TGTGCCAGCAGTGAGGAGGGAATAGGGACAGATACGCAGTATTTT.

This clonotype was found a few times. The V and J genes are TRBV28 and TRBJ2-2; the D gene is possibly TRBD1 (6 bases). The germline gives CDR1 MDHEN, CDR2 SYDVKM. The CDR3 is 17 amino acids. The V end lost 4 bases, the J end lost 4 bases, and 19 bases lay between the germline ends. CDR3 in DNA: TGTGCCAGCAGTTATTACCGGGACACCCCGAGCACCGGGGAGCTGTTTTTT. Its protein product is CASSYYRDTPSTGELFF.

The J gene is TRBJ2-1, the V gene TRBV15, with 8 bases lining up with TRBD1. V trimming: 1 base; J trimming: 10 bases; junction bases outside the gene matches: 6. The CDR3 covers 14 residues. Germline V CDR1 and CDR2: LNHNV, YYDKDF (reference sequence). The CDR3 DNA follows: TGTGCCACCAGCAGAGTAGGACAGGGAGGCGAGCAGTTCTTC. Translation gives CATSRVGQGGEQFF.

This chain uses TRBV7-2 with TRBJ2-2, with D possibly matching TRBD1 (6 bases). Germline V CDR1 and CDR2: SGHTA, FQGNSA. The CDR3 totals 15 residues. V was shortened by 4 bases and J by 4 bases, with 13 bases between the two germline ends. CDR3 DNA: TGTGCCAGCAGCTACAGGGATTTGACCACCGGGGAGCTGTTTTTT. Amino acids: CASSYRDLTTGELFF.

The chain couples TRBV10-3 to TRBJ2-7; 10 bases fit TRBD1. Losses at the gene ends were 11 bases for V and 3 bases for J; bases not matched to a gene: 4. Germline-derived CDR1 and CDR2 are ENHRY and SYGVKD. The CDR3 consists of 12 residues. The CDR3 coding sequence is TGTGCCGTTTGGGACAGGGGCTACGAGCAGTACTTC. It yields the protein CAVWDRGYEQYF.

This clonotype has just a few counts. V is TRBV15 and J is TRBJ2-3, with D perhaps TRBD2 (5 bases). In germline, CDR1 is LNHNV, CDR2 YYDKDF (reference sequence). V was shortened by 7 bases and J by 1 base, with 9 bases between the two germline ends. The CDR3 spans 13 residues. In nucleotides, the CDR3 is TGTGCCACCAACCGGCGGGGCACAGATACGCAGTATTTT. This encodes CATNRRGTDTQYF.

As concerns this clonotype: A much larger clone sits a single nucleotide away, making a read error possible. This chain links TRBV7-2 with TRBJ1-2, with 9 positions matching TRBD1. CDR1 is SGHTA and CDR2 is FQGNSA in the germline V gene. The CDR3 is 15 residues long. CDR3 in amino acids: CAGSPATGGIYGYTF. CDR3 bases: TGTGCCGGCAGCCCCGCGACAGGGGGTATCTATGGCTACACCTTC.